This T cell receptor (beta chain) was observed in a study of blood T cell repertoires in COVID-19. Using immunoSEQ multiplex PCR, the repertoire was profiled, and TCRdb retains in-frame clones only, with some absent. The table includes over 200,000 clones, over 75% detected once. Looked up from germline, CDR1 is MNHEY and CDR2 is SVGAGI. With 6 bases clipped from V and 4 bases from J, the junction kept 7 bases outside the gene matches. This CDR3 is 14 amino acids long. Sequenced: PBMCs or T cells enriched from blood (not recorded which). The genes are TRBV6-5 and TRBJ1-2, with 8 bases aligning to TRBD1. This clonotype was obtained from a man aged 40-50 years who had recovered from COVID-19. CDR3 nucleotide sequence: TGTGCCAGCAGACGCGGACAGGGAATCTATGGCTACACCTTC. Protein sequence: CASRRGQGIYGYTF.